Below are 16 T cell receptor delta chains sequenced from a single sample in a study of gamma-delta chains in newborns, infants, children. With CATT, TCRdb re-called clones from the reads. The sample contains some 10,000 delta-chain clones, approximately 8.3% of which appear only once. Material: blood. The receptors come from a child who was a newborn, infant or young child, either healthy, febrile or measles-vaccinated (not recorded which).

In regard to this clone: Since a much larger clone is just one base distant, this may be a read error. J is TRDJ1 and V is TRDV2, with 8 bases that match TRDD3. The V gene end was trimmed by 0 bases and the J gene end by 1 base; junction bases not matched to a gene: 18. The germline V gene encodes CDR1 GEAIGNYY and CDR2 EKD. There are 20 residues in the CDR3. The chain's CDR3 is CACDTAWGIGSPGSTDKLIF. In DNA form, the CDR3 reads TGTGCCTGTGACACCGCATGGGGGATTGGCTCCCCGGGGAGCACCGATAAACTCATCTTT.

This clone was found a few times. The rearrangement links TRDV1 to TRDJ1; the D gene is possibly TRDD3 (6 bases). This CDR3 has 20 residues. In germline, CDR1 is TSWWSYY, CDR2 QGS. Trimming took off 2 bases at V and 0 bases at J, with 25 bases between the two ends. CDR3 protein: CALGEEPDPRSVGDTDKLIF. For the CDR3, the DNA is TGTGCTCTTGGGGAAGAACCCGACCCACGGTCGGTGGGGGACACCGATAAACTCATCTTT.

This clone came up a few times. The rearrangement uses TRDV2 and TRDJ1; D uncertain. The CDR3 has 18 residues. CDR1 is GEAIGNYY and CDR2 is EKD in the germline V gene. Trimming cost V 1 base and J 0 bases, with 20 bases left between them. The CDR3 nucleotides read TGTGCCTGTGACACTGTACAAGGAGGGGCCGCTAACACCGATAAACTCATCTTT. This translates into CACDTVQGGAANTDKLIF.

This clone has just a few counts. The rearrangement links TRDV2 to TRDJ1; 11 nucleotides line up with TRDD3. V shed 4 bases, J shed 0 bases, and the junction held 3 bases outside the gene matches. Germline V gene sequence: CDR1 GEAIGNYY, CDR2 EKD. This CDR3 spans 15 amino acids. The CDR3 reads CACDGLGDNTDKLIF. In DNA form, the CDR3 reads TGTGCCTGTGATGGACTGGGGGATAACACCGATAAACTCATCTTT.

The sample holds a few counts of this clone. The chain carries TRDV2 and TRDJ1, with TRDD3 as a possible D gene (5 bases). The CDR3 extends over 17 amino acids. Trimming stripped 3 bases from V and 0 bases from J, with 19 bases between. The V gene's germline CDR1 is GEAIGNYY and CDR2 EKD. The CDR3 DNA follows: TGTGCCTGTGACTTGCTGGGATTGGAGGTTAACACCGATAAACTCATCTTT. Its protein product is CACDLLGLEVNTDKLIF.

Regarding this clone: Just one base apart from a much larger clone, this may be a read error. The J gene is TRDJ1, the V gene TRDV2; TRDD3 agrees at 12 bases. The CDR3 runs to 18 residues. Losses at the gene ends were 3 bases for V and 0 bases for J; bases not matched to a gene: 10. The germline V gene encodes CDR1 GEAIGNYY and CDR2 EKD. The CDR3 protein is CACDPLGDTARYTDKLIF. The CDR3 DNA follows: TGTGCCTGTGACCCACTGGGGGATACTGCCAGGTACACCGATAAACTCATCTTT.

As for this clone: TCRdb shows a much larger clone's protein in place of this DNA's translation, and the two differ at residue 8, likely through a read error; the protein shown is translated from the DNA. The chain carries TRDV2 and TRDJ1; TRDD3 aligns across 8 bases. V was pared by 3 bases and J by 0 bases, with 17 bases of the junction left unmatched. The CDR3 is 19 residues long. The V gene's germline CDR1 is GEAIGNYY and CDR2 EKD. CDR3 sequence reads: CACDPVLRDTRRNTDKLIF. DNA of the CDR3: TGTGCCTGTGACCCTGTACTGAGGGATACGCGACGGAACACCGATAAACTCATCTTT.

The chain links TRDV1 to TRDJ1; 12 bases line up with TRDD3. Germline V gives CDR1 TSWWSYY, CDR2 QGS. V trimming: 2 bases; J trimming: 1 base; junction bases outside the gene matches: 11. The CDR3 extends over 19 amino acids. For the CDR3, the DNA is TGTGCTCTTGGGGAAACCCTCCAACTGGGGGATACTACCACCGATAAACTCATCTTT. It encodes CALGETLQLGDTTTDKLIF.

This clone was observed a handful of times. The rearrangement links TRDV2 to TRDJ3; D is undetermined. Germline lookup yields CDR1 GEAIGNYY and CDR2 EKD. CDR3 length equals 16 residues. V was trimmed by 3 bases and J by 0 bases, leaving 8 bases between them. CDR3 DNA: TGTGCCTGTGACCTCGTGAGCTCCTGGGACACCCGACAGATGTTTTTC. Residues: CACDLVSSWDTRQMFF.

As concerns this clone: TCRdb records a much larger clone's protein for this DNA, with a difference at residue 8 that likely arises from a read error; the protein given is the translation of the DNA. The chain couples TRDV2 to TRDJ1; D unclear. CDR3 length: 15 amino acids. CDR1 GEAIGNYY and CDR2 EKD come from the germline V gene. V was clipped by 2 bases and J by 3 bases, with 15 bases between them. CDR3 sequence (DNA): TGTGCCTGTGACAGTATAGGCACGGGCGCCGATAAACTCATCTTT. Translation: CACDSIGTGADKLIF.

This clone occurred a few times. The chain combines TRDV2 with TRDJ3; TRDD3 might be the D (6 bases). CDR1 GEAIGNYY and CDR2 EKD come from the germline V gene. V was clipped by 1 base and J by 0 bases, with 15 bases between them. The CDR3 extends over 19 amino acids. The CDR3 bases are TGTGCCTGTGACACGGCCGGGGGGACGCACTCCTGGGACACCCGACAGATGTTTTTC. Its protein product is CACDTAGGTHSWDTRQMFF.

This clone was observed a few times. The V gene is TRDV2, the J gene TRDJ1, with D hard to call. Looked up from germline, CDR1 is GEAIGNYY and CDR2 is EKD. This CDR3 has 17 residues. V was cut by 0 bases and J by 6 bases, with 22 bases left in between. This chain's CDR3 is CACDTPSRFPRSNKLIF. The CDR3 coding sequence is TGTGCCTGTGACACCCCCAGCCGGTTCCCTCGCTCGAATAAACTCATCTTT.

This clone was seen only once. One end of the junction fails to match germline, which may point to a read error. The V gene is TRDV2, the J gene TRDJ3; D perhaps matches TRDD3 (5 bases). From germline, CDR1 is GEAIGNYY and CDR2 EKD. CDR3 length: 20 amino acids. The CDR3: CACDTGWGSSSSWDTRRMFF. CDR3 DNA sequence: TGTGCCTGTGACACCGGTTGGGGCTCTTCAAGCTCCTGGGACACCCGACGGATGTTTTTC.

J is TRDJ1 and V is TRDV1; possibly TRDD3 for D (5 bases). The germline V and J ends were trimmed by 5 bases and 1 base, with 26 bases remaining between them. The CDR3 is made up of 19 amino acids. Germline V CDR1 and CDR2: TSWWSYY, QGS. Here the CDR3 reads CALGTRRRRKGVSTDKLIF. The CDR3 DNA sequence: TGTGCTCTTGGGACCCGTCGCAGACGTAAGGGGGTTTCCACCGATAAACTCATCTTT.

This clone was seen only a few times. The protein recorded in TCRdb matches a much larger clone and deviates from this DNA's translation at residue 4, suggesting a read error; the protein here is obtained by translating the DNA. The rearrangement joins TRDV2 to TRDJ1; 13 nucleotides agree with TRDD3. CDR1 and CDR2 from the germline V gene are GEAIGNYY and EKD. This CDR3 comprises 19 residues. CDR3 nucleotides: TGTGCCTGTAACACCCTCATACTGGGGGATACGGGGAGCACCGATAAACTCATCTTT. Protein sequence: CACNTLILGDTGSTDKLIF.

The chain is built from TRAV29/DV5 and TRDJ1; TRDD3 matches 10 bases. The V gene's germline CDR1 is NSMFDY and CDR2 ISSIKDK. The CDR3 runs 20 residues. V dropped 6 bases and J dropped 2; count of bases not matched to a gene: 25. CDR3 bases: TGTGCAGGGATCCGCCTGCTCTACTGGGGGATCCGAAGTGGGACCGATAAACTCATCTTT. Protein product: CAGIRLLYWGIRSGTDKLIF.